This T cell receptor beta chain was recovered during a study of shared clonotypes between healthy human individuals (dated by TCRdb to about 2020). With regard to the full study: The cohort comprised a couple of women and a few men aged 18 to 49 years. For each donor, CD4 naive and CD4 memory were each given three plates, CD8 naive was given two plates, and CD8 memory was given one plate. To estimate repertoire size and how much clonotypes are shared between individuals, the study performed deep sequencing of blood TCR repertoires from roughly five healthy adults. Libraries were prepared and TCR repertoires were sequenced by different laboratories using diverse techniques, in order to increase sequencing depth and limit assay-specific biases. Between about 0.85 and 8.9 billion PBMCs per donor were obtained by leukapheresis.

Study-wide conclusions, independent of this receptor: Sampling was restricted to blood, and TCR repertoires in tissues likely differ from the TCR repertoires found in blood. Rarefaction of sorted-subset datasets indicated incomplete sequencing despite the large sequencing depth. Pairwise subsampling led to the expectation that sequencing depth would affect the degree of clonotype sharing among donors. Approximately 5% of naive CD4, 3.5% of naive CD8, approximately 2.2% of memory CD4, and over 0.35% of memory CD8 clonotypes were shared across several donors. Because the study included a small number of donors, the genetic and exposure-history diversity represented was limited. Compared with non-shared clonotypes, the clonotypes found in all four sorted-subset donors had higher generation probabilities. Naive subsets generally had larger estimated clonotype richness than memory subsets.

CD8 naive samples were CD45RO-negative cells positively selected for CCR7, giving a CD45RA+CCR7+ population that excluded TemRA cells. Donors were healthy HIV-negative adults with no recently reported acute infections or vaccinations. Only Caucasian adults living in Nashville, Tennessee, USA were represented among the donors. Blood was obtained by leukapheresis, after which PBMCs were separated by Ficoll-Histopaque density gradient centrifugation and cryopreserved in liquid nitrogen vapor phase. Purity and quantity of every magnetically sorted T cell population were checked by analytical flow cytometry. Genomic DNA was isolated from every sorted fraction and measured by UV absorbance on a Nanodrop 2000c. The germline V gene yields SGHVS for CDR1 and FQNEAQ for CDR2. The CDR3, from cysteine to phenylalanine, totals 17 residues. Of all the DNA, just the CDR3 is kept, 51 bases in frame from base 1. The germline ends are 24 bases apart after V is trimmed by 1 base and J by 9 bases.

Using the deep immunoSEQ assay, TCR CDR3 regions were amplified from genomic DNA by multiplex PCR. For each cell subset, the extracted genomic DNA was distributed evenly across all wells of several immunoSEQ 96-well plates, and each plate served as one replicate. For sorted subsets, each replicate PCR was loaded with about 200 ng genomic DNA, equivalent to 25,000 to 30,000 T cell genomes. Purified libraries were quantified with a Qubit 3.0 fluorometer, sized on a Bioanalyzer 2100, and re-quantified with the KAPA Library Quantification kit. Every immunoSEQ 96-well plate was sequenced on a dedicated single-read 150-cycle Illumina NextSeq 550 flow cell. The original pipeline was this. Because the immunoSEQ output held only junctional sequences and lacked quality scores, the filtering could not match the filtering applied to full-length reads. To assign V/J genes and CDR3, sequences were annotated using PyIR, a Python wrapper for IgBLAST v1.9, with IMGT germline references. Reads were removed for weak V/J assignments (E-value above 1e-6), missing CDR3, stop codons, out-of-frame junctions, or ambiguous translated residues. V3J clonotypes were defined by identical inferred V gene, J gene, and CDR3 amino acid sequence. To compute the percentage overlap between repertoires, the number of shared unique clonotypes was divided by the size of the smaller repertoire. Richness of each repertoire was evaluated using RTK rarefaction, the Chao1 estimator, and Recon v2.1 estimates of unobserved clonotypes. Generation probabilities for all TCRbeta clonotypes obtained by the gDNA method from several donors were computed using OLGA. TCRdb provides this immuneACCESS table in a form limited to in-frame rearrangements. Some clones are lacking; in checked studies, under half of them reflect an unresolved V gene, and why the rest are absent is not known. From that table come the V and J calls and clone size; the DNA was used to work out D and trimming. The sample yields roughly 2,000,000 clones; about 93% were counted once. Over 1.5% of the sample is taken by the ten largest.

About this clone: What antigen it recognizes has not been identified. No base quality information exists; no much larger clone differs at one position.

Recombination connected TRBV7-8 to TRBJ2-5; matching of 6 bases hints at TRBD2 as the D gene. This sequence originates from a man between 18 and 35 years old in good health. Some clones in this sample may be carry-over from other donors' samples. The sample comprised naive CD8+ T cells from PBMCs. In light of the paper, this sample's cell subset or site label describes: CD45RA+CCR7+. The bases read TGTGCCAGCAGCTTAGGTACAGCGGGCCTGTTGACGGAGGCCCAGTACTTC. The translation is CASSLGTAGLLTEAQYF.